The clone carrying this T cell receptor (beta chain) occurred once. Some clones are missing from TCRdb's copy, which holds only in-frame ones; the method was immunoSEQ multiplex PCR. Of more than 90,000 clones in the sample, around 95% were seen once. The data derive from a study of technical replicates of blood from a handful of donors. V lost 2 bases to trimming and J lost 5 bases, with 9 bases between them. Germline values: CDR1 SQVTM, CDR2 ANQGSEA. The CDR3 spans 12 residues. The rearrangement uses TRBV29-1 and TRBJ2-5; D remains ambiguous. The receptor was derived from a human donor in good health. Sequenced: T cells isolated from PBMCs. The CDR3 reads CSVENIGETQYF. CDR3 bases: TGCAGCGTTGAAAACATCGGGGAGACCCAGTACTTC. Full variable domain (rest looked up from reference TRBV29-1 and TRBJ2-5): SAVISQKPSRDICQRGTSLTIQCQVDSQVTMMFWYRQQPGQSLTLIATANQGSEATYESGFVIDKFPISRPNLTFSTLTVSNMSPEDSSIYLCSVENIGETQYFGPGTRLLVL.